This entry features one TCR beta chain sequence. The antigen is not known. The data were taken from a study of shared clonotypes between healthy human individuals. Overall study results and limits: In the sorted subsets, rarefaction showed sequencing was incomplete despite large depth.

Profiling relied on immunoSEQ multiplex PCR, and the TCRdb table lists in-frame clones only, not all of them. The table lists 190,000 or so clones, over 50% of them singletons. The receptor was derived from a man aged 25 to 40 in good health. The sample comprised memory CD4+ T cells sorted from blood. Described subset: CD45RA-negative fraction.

In DNA, the CDR3 is TGTGCCAGCAGCTTGACTACCCTGAGCTCCTACAATGAGCAGTTCTTC. Encoded protein: CASSLTTLSSYNEQFF. This rearrangement joins TRBV5-6 to TRBJ2-1; the D is unclear. V was trimmed by 1 base and J by 0 bases, leaving 11 bases between them. Germline CDR1 SGHDT, CDR2 YYEEEE. The CDR3 has 16 residues.